The 26 T cell receptor beta chains below all came from one sample that was sequenced in a study of Ad26.COV2.S vaccination and SARS-CoV-2 variants. Profiled with immunoSEQ multiplex PCR; TCRdb holds only in-frame clones, not every one. The sample carries around 300,000 clones, almost 90% recorded once. Documented treatment: roughly 19 received Ad26.COV2.S at low or high dose, single or two shots; 5 received placebo; per-sample allocation not given. Vaccine and placebo recipients were sampled on day 63 after the first injection. Source: peripheral blood, taken in a trial of Ad26.COV2.S vaccine versus placebo. These receptors all stem from a person between 18 and 60 years old who received the Ad26.COV2.S COVID-19 vaccine or a placebo.

A few counts support this clone. The chain recombines TRBV7-2 with TRBJ1-1, with unresolved D. The CDR3 runs 16 residues. Trimming removed 3 bases at V and 1 base at J, with 15 bases between. CDR1 is SGHTA and CDR2 is FQGNSA in the germline V gene. The CDR3 DNA follows: TGTGCCAGCAGCTTGAGAGGCGGCGGATGGAACACTGAAGCTTTCTTT. It is translated as CASSLRGGGWNTEAFF.

The chain links TRBV9 to TRBJ2-7, with D uncertain. There are 15 residues in the CDR3. Germline CDR1 and CDR2: SGDLS and YYNGEE. V was trimmed by 1 base and J by 5 bases, leaving 16 bases between them. In DNA, the CDR3 is TGTGCCAGCAGCGTAATCGGGTCCATGGGGAACGAGCAGTACTTC. Encoded protein: CASSVIGSMGNEQYF.

For the CDR3, the DNA is TGTGCCAGCAGATTACGGGTTGAAAATTCACCCCTCCACTTT. This sequence encodes CASRLRVENSPLHF. The gene calls are TRBV7-2 and TRBJ1-6; D uncertain. Trimming shortened V by 6 bases and J by 7 bases, and 13 bases separated the two germline ends. The CDR3 runs 14 residues. Germline-derived CDR1 and CDR2 are SGHTA and FQGNSA.

This clone was recorded once. The chain combines TRBV5-6 with TRBJ1-2; D not certain. The CDR3 has 14 residues. CDR1 and CDR2 from the germline V gene are SGHDT and YYEEEE. The ends were cut back, 0 bases at V and 4 bases at J, with 10 bases in the middle. The CDR3 loop reads CASSLGSQVYGYTF. The CDR3 coding sequence is TGTGCCAGCAGCTTGGGCAGTCAAGTCTATGGCTACACCTTC.

This chain connects TRBV29-1 to TRBJ2-1, with D uncertain. In germline, CDR1 is SQVTM, CDR2 ANQGSEA. The V gene lost 5 bases and the J gene lost 7 bases, with 6 bases spanning the gap. The CDR3 runs 10 residues. The CDR3 DNA follows: TGCAGCGTTATTAGGAATGAGCAGTTCTTC. Protein sequence: CSVIRNEQFF.

This sequence joins TRBV4-2 and TRBJ1-2; no clear D gene. The CDR3 loop spans 14 amino acids. Germline values: CDR1 LGHNA, CDR2 YNFKEQ. V was clipped by 2 bases and J by 3 bases, with 10 bases between them. The CDR3 region is CASSQRSADYGYTF. The DNA of the CDR3 is TGTGCCAGCAGCCAACGGTCCGCGGACTATGGCTACACCTTC.

The rearrangement uses TRBV18 and TRBJ1-4; D gene uncertain. CDR1 KGHSH and CDR2 LQKENI come from the germline V gene. V was shortened by 0 bases and J by 0 bases, with 14 bases between the two germline ends. The CDR3 spans 18 residues. CDR3 coding DNA: TGTGCCAGCTCACCACCCGGACTGCTACTTGCAACTAATGAAAAACTGTTTTTT. It encodes CASSPPGLLLATNEKLFF.

This sequence joins TRBV4-3 and TRBJ1-6, with D uncertain. The germline V gene encodes CDR1 LGHNA and CDR2 YSLEER. The CDR3 runs to 16 residues. V gave up 0 bases and J gave up 6 bases, with 12 bases separating them. Here the CDR3 reads CASSQDVGFGNSPLHF. For the CDR3, the DNA is TGCGCCAGCAGCCAAGACGTAGGGTTCGGTAATTCACCCCTCCACTTT.

J is TRBJ1-1 and V is TRBV18; D is possibly TRBD1 (5 bases). Trimming took off 3 bases at V and 5 bases at J, with 16 bases between the two ends. The CDR3 runs to 15 residues. The germline V gene encodes CDR1 KGHSH and CDR2 LQKENI. The CDR3 is CASSPVLGTGTEAFF. CDR3 nucleotide sequence: TGTGCCAGCTCACCGGTCTTGGGGACGGGAACTGAAGCTTTCTTT.

The rearrangement joins TRBV14 to TRBJ2-7; D is perhaps TRBD2 (6 bases). Trimming left V 8 bases short and J 0 bases short, with 11 bases between. This CDR3 has 13 residues. Germline CDR1 SGHDN, CDR2 FVKESK. The CDR3 here is CASASGSSYEQYV. CDR3 coding DNA: TGTGCCAGCGCTTCCGGGAGCTCCTACGAGCAGTACGTC.

The rearrangement links TRBV6-5 to TRBJ2-7; 9 bases are a match to TRBD2. Trimming took 6 bases from V and 0 from J; bases not matched to a gene: 6. Germline lookup yields CDR1 MNHEY and CDR2 SVGAGI. CDR3 length: 15 residues. CDR3 amino acids: CASSSSGGSSYEQYF. CDR3 sequence (DNA): TGTGCCAGCAGCAGTAGCGGGGGATCCTCCTACGAGCAGTACTTC.

V usage is TRBV25-1 and J usage is TRBJ2-5; D is perhaps TRBD2 (5 bases). This CDR3 comprises 15 residues. CDR1 is MGHDK and CDR2 is SYGVNS in the germline V gene. Trimming pared 3 bases from V and 0 bases from J, leaving 11 bases between. The CDR3 loop reads CASSDTPGNQETQYF. DNA for the CDR3: TGTGCCAGCAGTGACACGCCGGGGAACCAAGAGACCCAGTACTTC.

The chain links TRBV7-2 to TRBJ1-1; D is possibly TRBD1 (5 bases). Deletions cut 5 bases from V and 1 base from J, with 14 bases between. CDR3 length: 15 residues. CDR1 is SGHTA and CDR2 is FQGNSA in the germline V gene. CDR3 amino acids: CASSTTGAGNTEAFF. The CDR3 DNA follows: TGTGCCAGCAGCACAACCGGGGCGGGGAACACTGAAGCTTTCTTT.

V gene TRBV19 combines with J gene TRBJ2-1; 9 bases agree with TRBD1. This CDR3 is built from 14 residues. Trimming cost V 0 bases and J 12 bases; bases outside gene matches: 6. Germline assignment: CDR1 LNHDA and CDR2 SQIVND (reference sequence). Here the CDR3 reads CASSIDLLGQGQFF. The CDR3 bases are TGTGCCAGTAGTATAGATCTATTGGGACAGGGGCAGTTCTTC.

This chain links TRBV29-1 with TRBJ1-1; 7 bases agree with TRBD1. V dropped 5 bases and J dropped 5; count of bases not matched to a gene: 14. The CDR3 is made up of 15 amino acids. The germline V gene encodes CDR1 SQVTM and CDR2 ANQGSEA. In nucleotides, the CDR3 is TGCAGCGTTCCCGGGAGGGAGGGGGCAGAAACTGAAGCTTTCTTT. This codes for CSVPGREGAETEAFF.

The CDR3, as DNA: TGTGCCAGCAGCTTGTCGCTGGGAGTAGAGGTTTATGGCTACACCTTC. Its translation is CASSLSLGVEVYGYTF. The chain joins TRBV5-5 to TRBJ1-2; D is uncertain. Per germline, CDR1 SGHKS and CDR2 YYEKEE (reference sequence). The CDR3 length is 16 residues. V gave up 1 base and J gave up 5 bases, with 18 bases separating them.

This chain uses TRBV5-1 with TRBJ2-1; TRBD2 matches at 9 bases. Germline values: CDR1 SGHRS, CDR2 YFSETQ. After removal of 4 bases from V and 12 bases from J, the junction contained 11 bases not matched to a gene. The CDR3 covers 14 residues. This CDR3 reads CASSPGLASRVQFF. The CDR3 DNA follows: TGCGCCAGCAGCCCCGGACTAGCGTCGAGGGTGCAGTTCTTC.

The V gene is TRBV7-6, the J gene TRBJ1-2, with unresolved D. Looked up from germline, CDR1 is SGHVS and CDR2 is FNYEAQ. V was clipped by 3 bases and J by 4 bases, with 9 bases between them. The CDR3 extends over 13 amino acids. CDR3 protein: CASSLGEFYGYTF. CDR3 nucleotides: TGTGCCAGCAGCTTGGGAGAATTCTATGGCTACACCTTC.

Only a few counts were recorded for this clone. This rearrangement joins TRBV4-3 to TRBJ2-1, with D tentatively TRBD2 (5 bases). This CDR3 is built from 17 residues. From germline, CDR1 is LGHNA and CDR2 YSLEER. V lost 3 bases and J 2 bases, leaving 17 bases between the germline ends. The CDR3 sequence: CASSQTILTIAYNEQFF. The CDR3 DNA reads TGCGCCAGCAGCCAGACTATCCTCACCATTGCCTACAATGAGCAGTTCTTC.

V is TRBV5-1 and J is TRBJ2-7; a possible D gene is TRBD1 (5 bases). CDR1 and CDR2 from the germline V gene are SGHRS and YFSETQ. The CDR3 totals 15 residues. V was cut by 4 bases and J by 0 bases, with 14 bases left in between. This CDR3 is CASSTDSLSSYEQYF. CDR3 bases: TGCGCCAGCAGCACCGACAGCTTAAGCTCCTACGAGCAGTACTTC.

The J gene is TRBJ2-3, the V gene TRBV3-1 (or the pseudogene TRBV3-2); no clear D gene. The CDR3 runs to 13 residues. V lost 4 bases, J lost 2 bases, and 7 bases lay in between. Germline values: CDR1 LGHDT, CDR2 YNNKEL (reference sequence). CDR3 nucleotides: TGTGCCAGCAGCCTGGCTAACACAGATACGCAGTATTTT. Its translation: CASSLANTDTQYF.

The chain carries TRBV6-5 and TRBJ2-1; TRBD2 agrees at 10 bases. Germline V gene lookup returns CDR1 MNHEY and CDR2 SVGAGI. The ends lost 6 bases at V and 8 bases at J; junction bases unmatched: 7. The CDR3 runs 14 residues. The DNA of the CDR3 is TGTGCCAGCAGGAGCGGGGGGGCCTTTGATGAGCAGTTCTTC. It encodes CASRSGGAFDEQFF.

The rearrangement uses TRBV4-1 and TRBJ1-1, with a possible D match to TRBD1 (6 bases). This CDR3 is 13 amino acids long. V was shortened by 4 bases and J by 11 bases, with 17 bases between the two germline ends. CDR1 is MGHRA and CDR2 is YSYEKL in the germline V gene. CDR3 sequence: CASSRLRGERAFF. As DNA, the CDR3 is TGCGCCAGCAGCCGACTGAGGGGGGAGAGGGCTTTCTTT.

The chain employs TRBV7-6 and TRBJ1-1, with D maybe TRBD1 (5 bases). This CDR3 contains 13 residues. V was shortened by 7 bases and J by 0 bases, with 9 bases between the two germline ends. Germline V gives CDR1 SGHVS, CDR2 FNYEAQ. This CDR3 reads CASKRTLNTEAFF. CDR3 DNA sequence: TGTGCCAGCAAGAGGACATTGAACACTGAAGCTTTCTTT.

The J gene is TRBJ2-1, the V gene TRBV7-3, with D perhaps TRBD2 (5 bases). The CDR3 has 16 amino acids. CDR1 and CDR2 (germline): SGHTA, FQGTGA. The ends were cut back, 2 bases at V and 7 bases at J, with 18 bases in the middle. CDR3 sequence reads: CASSLSGPGTINEQFF. The CDR3 nucleotides read TGTGCCAGCAGCTTATCCGGACCGGGAACCATTAATGAGCAGTTCTTC.

This chain uses TRBV30 with TRBJ1-1; D call uncertain. The V end lost 4 bases, the J end lost 0 bases, and 9 bases lay between the germline ends. The V gene's germline CDR1 is GTSNPN and CDR2 SVGIG (reference sequence). This CDR3 has 13 amino acids. Written as DNA, the CDR3 is TGTGCCTGGACGGAGGGAATGAACACTGAAGCTTTCTTT. Protein product: CAWTEGMNTEAFF. The full variable domain, completed using reference TRBV30 and TRBJ1-1, is SQTIHQWPATLVQPVGSPLSLECTVEGTSNPNLYWYRQAAGRGLQLLFYSVGIGQISSEVPQNLSASRPQDRQFILSSKKLLLSDSGFYLCAWTEGMNTEAFFGQGTRLTVV.